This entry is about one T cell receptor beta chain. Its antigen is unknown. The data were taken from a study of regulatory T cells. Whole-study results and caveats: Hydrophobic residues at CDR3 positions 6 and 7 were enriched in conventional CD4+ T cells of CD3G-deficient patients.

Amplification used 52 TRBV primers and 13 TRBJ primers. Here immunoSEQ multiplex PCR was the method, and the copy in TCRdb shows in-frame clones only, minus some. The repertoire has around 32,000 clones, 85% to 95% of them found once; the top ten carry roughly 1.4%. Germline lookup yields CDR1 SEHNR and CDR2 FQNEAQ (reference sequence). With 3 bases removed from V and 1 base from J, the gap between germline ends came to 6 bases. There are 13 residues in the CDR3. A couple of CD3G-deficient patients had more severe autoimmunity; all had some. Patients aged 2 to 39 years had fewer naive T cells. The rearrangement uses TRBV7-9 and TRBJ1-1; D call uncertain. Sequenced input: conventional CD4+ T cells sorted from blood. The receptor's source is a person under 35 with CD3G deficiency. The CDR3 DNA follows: TGTGCCAGCAGCTTCTGGGGGAACACTGAAGCTTTCTTT. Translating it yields CASSFWGNTEAFF. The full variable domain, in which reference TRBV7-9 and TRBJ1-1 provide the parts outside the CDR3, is DTGVSQNPRHKITKRGQNVTFRCDPISEHNRLYWYRQTLGQGPEFLTYFQNEAQLEKSRLLSDRFSAERPKGSFSTLEIQRTEQGDSAMYLCASSFWGNTEAFFGQGTRLTVV.